This T cell receptor (beta chain) was retrieved from a study of blood T cell repertoires in COVID-19. Study context: Donors in the United States, Italy and Spain gave samples during acute or convalescent COVID-19. PBMCs, B-cell-depleted T cells, or T cells were the source of the cDNA or gDNA that made up the material.

Germline V gives CDR1 MDHEN, CDR2 SYDVKM. CDR3 size: 15 residues. With 4 bases removed from V and 3 bases from J, the gap between germline ends came to 16 bases. Original processing notes: Quantification of nucleated cells was approximated via reference gene primer amplification. Using immunoSEQ multiplex PCR, the repertoire was profiled, and TCRdb retains in-frame clones only, with some absent. The V and J calls and clone size come from that table; D and trimming were worked out from the DNA. Altogether some 100,000 clones are present, just over 85% being singletons, with the ten largest covering 2.1%. One Seattle source followed patients from active infection through their disease course.

The chain carries TRBV28 and TRBJ2-7, with a possible D match to TRBD2 (6 bases). The receptor was isolated from a man aged 50 to 60 with COVID-19, enrolled during active disease. Sequenced sample: peripheral blood. The CDR3 spells CASSWGTAGDYEQYF. The CDR3 DNA follows: TGTGCCAGCAGTTGGGGGACTGCAGGCGACTACGAGCAGTACTTC.